These T cell receptor beta chains were read from a single sample in a study of radiotherapy plus CTLA-4 blockade in lung cancer. Produced via immunoSEQ multiplex PCR; TCRdb's table is partial and in-frame only. There are around 100,000 clones in the sample; 81% occur only once, and around 3% lies in the top ten. Sequenced here: peripheral blood, sampled from a patient treated with radiotherapy plus ipilimumab. These receptors originate from a human donor with non-small cell lung cancer that progressed on radiotherapy plus ipilimumab. Some clones in this sample may be carry-over from other donors' samples. Each CDR3 is given with its conserved first and last residue. The D gene is left open where the match is weak. Size values are once, few and many counts, or a class for expanded clones, and some rows have none.

abundance	v_gene	d_gene	j_gene	CDR3nt	CDR3aa
.	TRBV5-6	.	TRBJ1-2	TGTGCCAGCAGCTTGGGAGGGTGGGGCTATGGCTACACCTTC	CASSLGGWGYGYTF
few	TRBV9	.	TRBJ1-1	TGTGCCAGCAGCGCGGGACTGAACACTGAAGCTTTCTTT	CASSAGLNTEAFF
.	TRBV14	.	TRBJ1-6	TGTGCCAGCAGCCAAGGACTGTCTGGGAGGCCCCTCCACTTT	CASSQGLSGRPLHF
.	TRBV4-2	.	TRBJ2-1	TGTGCCAGCAGCCAAGTAAGCACCGGGACCTATGAGCAGTTCTTC	CASSQVSTGTYEQFF
.	TRBV13	.	TRBJ1-1	TGTGCCAGCAGCCAGGGGCCTGGGGGGATCGGCACTGAAGCTTTCTTT	CASSQGPGGIGTEAFF
.	TRBV5-1	.	TRBJ2-7	TGCGCCAGCAGCTTGCAAGCGGACTCCTACGAGCAGTACTTC	CASSLQADSYEQYF
.	TRBV7-2	.	TRBJ2-5	TGTGCCAGCAGCTTAGTTCATTGGGCTAGCGACAAAGAGACCCAGTACTTC	CASSLVHWASDKETQYF
once	TRBV18	.	TRBJ2-2	TGTGCCAGCTCACCACAGCTTGAACAGGGGGAGCTGTTTTTT	CASSPQLEQGELFF
.	TRBV10-3	TRBD2	TRBJ2-3	TGTGCCATCAGTGAATCGGGGGGAGATACGCAGTATTTT	CAISESGGDTQYF
.	TRBV4-1	TRBD2	TRBJ2-5	TGCGCCAGCAGCCTAAGAGGGCTAGCGGGGGGCAGGGTGGTGGAGACCCAGTACTTC	CASSLRGLAGGRVVETQYF
.	TRBV19	.	TRBJ1-5	TGTGCCAGTAGTATAGGCCCGGATTGGAGGGGGAATCAGCCCCAGCATTTT	CASSIGPDWRGNQPQHF
.	TRBV27	TRBD1	TRBJ2-7	TGTGCCAGCAGTTTGACAGGGGCGGGCTACGAGCAGTACTTC	CASSLTGAGYEQYF
.	TRBV7-2	.	TRBJ1-1	TGTGCCAGCAGCTTAGTAACAGCGAACACTGAAGCTTTCTTT	CASSLVTANTEAFF
.	TRBV7-9	.	TRBJ1-6	TGTGCCAGCAGCTTTTTGCCGCAAGGGACATCTAATTCACCCCTCCACTTT	CASSFLPQGTSNSPLHF
.	TRBV27	.	TRBJ2-1	TGTGCCAGCAGCAACCCCGGGGGTAGGTTGAATGAGCAGTTCTTC	CASSNPGGRLNEQFF
.	TRBV7-3	TRBD2	TRBJ2-3	TGTGCCAGCAGCTTATGGCGGCGGGGGGCAGATACGCAGTATTTT	CASSLWRRGADTQYF
few	TRBV7-7	.	TRBJ2-3	TGTGCTAGCAGCCGTTCGGCGTCGATCACAGATACGCAGTATTTT	CASSRSASITDTQYF
.	TRBV19	.	TRBJ1-5	TGTGCCAGTAGTAGATCAGGTGGGAATAACCAGCCCCAGCATTTT	CASSRSGGNNQPQHF
.	TRBV4-2	TRBD1	TRBJ1-3	TGTGCCAGCAGCCAGAAGGACAGGCTCATCTCTGGAAACACCATATATTTT	CASSQKDRLISGNTIYF
.	TRBV2	.	TRBJ2-5	TGTGCCAGCGGCCGGTCCAGGGAGACCCAGTACTTC	CASGRSRETQYF
once	TRBV21-1	.	TRBJ2-2	TGTGCCAGCAGCACCAGGGACACTGAGAACACCGGGGAGCTGTTTTTT	CASSTRDTENTGELFF
.	TRBV25-1	.	TRBJ2-3	TGTGCCAGCAGTGAACCTTCAGATACGCAGTATTTT	CASSEPSDTQYF
.	TRBV2	.	TRBJ2-3	TGTGCCAGCAGTGACCGCACAGATACGCAGTATTTT	CASSDRTDTQYF
.	TRBV28	.	TRBJ1-1	TGTGCCAGCAGTGACACAGGGTATTTGAACACTGAAGCTTTCTTT	CASSDTGYLNTEAFF
.	TRBV4-1	.	TRBJ2-7	TGCGCCAGCAGCCAAAGATCTATAAACACCTACGAGCAGTACTTC	CASSQRSINTYEQYF
.	TRBV5-4	TRBD1	TRBJ1-1	TGTGCCAGCAGCATCCGGGACAGGGTTGGCACTGAAGCTTTCTTT	CASSIRDRVGTEAFF
.	TRBV6-1	TRBD2	TRBJ2-1	TGTGCCAGCAGTGACCGGCTAGCGGGGGGAAATGAGCAGTTCTTC	CASSDRLAGGNEQFF
.	TRBV6-6	.	TRBJ2-2	TGTGCCAGCAGTTTTCCTACCGGGGAGCTGTTTTTT	CASSFPTGELFF
.	TRBV6-6	.	TRBJ2-7	TGTGCCAGCAGTTACGGGGCAGTCCAATCCTACGAGCAGTACTTC	CASSYGAVQSYEQYF
.	TRBV7-3	TRBD2	TRBJ2-5	TGTGCCAGCAGCTTAACGGGAGGGCTAGCGGGGAGTGAGACCCAGTACTTC	CASSLTGGLAGSETQYF
.	TRBV5-1	.	TRBJ1-5	TGCGCCAGCAGCTTGGGTGACAGTTGGTATCAGCCCCAGCATTTT	CASSLGDSWYQPQHF
few	TRBV27	.	TRBJ2-3	TGTGCCAGCAGTGGGGACACAGATACGCAGTATTTT	CASSGDTDTQYF
.	TRBV5-1	.	TRBJ2-5	TGCGCCAGCAGCGGGGTAGGCTCACAGGGAGAGACCCAGTACTTC	CASSGVGSQGETQYF
once	TRBV28	.	TRBJ1-2	TGTGCCAGCAGTTTAACAGGTGACTATGGCTACACCTTC	CASSLTGDYGYTF
.	TRBV7-2	TRBD2	TRBJ2-7	TGTGCCAGCAGCCCTCAGCGGGGGGCCTACGAGCAGTACTTC	CASSPQRGAYEQYF
.	TRBV7-2	.	TRBJ1-2	TGTGCCAGCAGCCCCGAGGGCGTATCCTATGGCTACACCTTC	CASSPEGVSYGYTF
.	TRBV4-1	.	TRBJ2-2	TGCGCCAGCAGCCCGTCCCAGGCGAGGAACACCGGGGAGCTGTTTTTT	CASSPSQARNTGELFF
.	TRBV7-2	TRBD1	TRBJ2-2	TGTGCCAGCAGATGGACAGGGTACCTCGGCGGGGAGCTGTTTTTT	CASRWTGYLGGELFF
.	TRBV6-5	TRBD1	TRBJ2-2	TGTGCCAGCAGTTACGGGACAGGGGTTACCGGGGAGCTGTTTTTT	CASSYGTGVTGELFF
.	TRBV7-6	TRBD1	TRBJ2-2	TGTGCCAGCAGCCCAGGCATACAGGGGAGCCTCACCGGGGAGCTGTTTTTT	CASSPGIQGSLTGELFF
once	TRBV5-1	.	TRBJ2-7	TGCGCCAGCAGCTTGGCCCAGGGTACCTACGAGCAGTACTTC	CASSLAQGTYEQYF
.	TRBV2	.	TRBJ2-2	TGTGCCAGCAGCGCTGAAGGATCCGGGGAGCTGTTTTTT	CASSAEGSGELFF
.	TRBV14	TRBD1	TRBJ2-1	TGTGCCAGTAACAGGGGTGGCTACAATGAGCAGTTCTTC	CASNRGGYNEQFF
few	TRBV7-9	TRBD1	TRBJ1-4	TGTGCCAGCAGCAATGACAGGGGAACCGCAACTAATGAAAAACTGTTTTTT	CASSNDRGTATNEKLFF
.	TRBV7-9	.	TRBJ1-3	TGTGCCAGCAGCTTAGCGGCGGAGTGGGGAAACACCATATATTTT	CASSLAAEWGNTIYF
.	TRBV5-1	TRBD2	TRBJ2-3	TGCGCCAGCAGCACCGGGATAGCGGGGAGGGGAGATACGCAGTATTTT	CASSTGIAGRGDTQYF
few	TRBV19	.	TRBJ1-5	TGTGCCAGTAGTATGGGGAACCGGGGCTCCGCTCAGCCCCAGCATTTT	CASSMGNRGSAQPQHF
once	TRBV9	TRBD1	TRBJ1-5	TGTGCCAGCAGCGTGAGTGACAGGGTAGGCGGGCCCCAGCATTTT	CASSVSDRVGGPQHF
.	TRBV6-6	TRBD1	TRBJ1-2	TGTGCCAGCAGTTTCGGACAGGGCTATGGCTACACCTTC	CASSFGQGYGYTF
.	TRBV5-4	TRBD2	TRBJ2-7	TGTGCCAGCACCCAAGCCGGGGAGCGGGATGCCTACGAGCAGTACTTC	CASTQAGERDAYEQYF
.	TRBV25-1	TRBD2	TRBJ2-1	TGTGCCAGCAGTGATTTCACGGGGGGGTCTAACTACAATGAGCAGTTCTTC	CASSDFTGGSNYNEQFF
few	TRBV6-5	.	TRBJ2-4	TGTGCCAGCAGTCGGACGGTCGCTCAAAACATTCAGTACTTC	CASSRTVAQNIQYF